The 8 T cell receptor beta chains below all came from one sample that was sequenced in a study of CD8 T cells in ankylosing spondylitis. One entry per CDR3 protein, called by TCRdb with MiXCR from the 5' RACE reads. The profile shows approximately 130,000 distinct CDR3 sequences, about a tenth of them singletons. The source material was blood, either unsorted or a sorted T cell fraction (not recorded which). All receptors derive from a male donor with ankylosing spondylitis or in good health (not recorded which).

This chain links TRBV6-1 with TRBJ2-4; D might be TRBD1 (5 bases). Trimming removed 6 bases from V and 7 bases from J, with 19 bases in between. Germline V lookup: CDR1 MNHNS, CDR2 SASEGT. The CDR3 is 15 amino acids. This chain's CDR3 is CASSPTDRVGNIQYF. DNA for the CDR3: TGTGCCAGCAGCCCGACAGATCGGGTCGGTAACATTCAGTACTTC.

This clonotype was counted at least ten times. The chain is built from TRBV20-1 and TRBJ2-1, with TRBD2 matching 9 bases. The germline CDR1 and CDR2 sequences are DFQATT and SNEGSKA (reference sequence). The CDR3 consists of 14 residues. Trimming cost V 6 bases and J 9 bases; bases outside gene matches: 12. The CDR3 protein is CSAQAISGSSEQFF. The CDR3 nucleotides are TGCAGTGCCCAAGCGATTAGCGGGAGTTCTGAGCAGTTCTTC.

As DNA, the CDR3 is TGTGCCAGCAGCTCTAGCGGGAGGAGGACCGGGGAGCTGTTTTTT. This sequence encodes CASSSSGRRTGELFF. The chain couples TRBV12-3 or TRBV12-4 to TRBJ2-2; TRBD2 aligns across 11 bases. The CDR3 is 15 amino acids. The V and J ends lost 6 bases and 5 bases, in that order; junction bases with no gene match: 5.

This clonotype showed up just a few times. This chain's CDR3 is CASSEEASAVDTQYF. The CDR3 DNA reads as TGTGCCAGCAGTGAGGAGGCTAGCGCGGTAGATACGCAGTATTTT. The chain uses TRBV2 and TRBJ2-3; a possible D gene is TRBD2 (6 bases). The V end was cut by 3 bases, the J end by 5 bases, with 15 bases between. Looked up from germline, CDR1 is SNHLY and CDR2 is FYNNEI. CDR3 length: 15 residues.

At least ten counts were recorded for this clonotype. V gene TRBV6-1 combines with J gene TRBJ2-1; no firm D call. Germline V CDR1 and CDR2: MNHNS, SASEGT. The V and J ends lost 5 bases and 0 bases respectively, with 5 bases between them. There are 13 residues in the CDR3. The CDR3: CASSLDSYNEQFF. CDR3 bases: TGTGCCAGCAGTCTGGACTCCTACAATGAGCAGTTCTTC.

The sample holds many counts of this clonotype. This chain connects TRBV5-1 to TRBJ1-1; no firm D call. The CDR3 contains 14 residues. Germline V gives CDR1 SGHRS, CDR2 YFSETQ. Trimming cost V 1 base and J 6 bases, with 13 bases left between them. CDR3 coding DNA: TGCGCCAGCAGCTTGCCGGGGTTTAGCTCTGAAGCTTTCTTT. It translates to CASSLPGFSSEAFF.

This clonotype was recorded at least ten times. The genes are TRBV20-1 and TRBJ2-3; D not resolved. Germline CDR1 reads DFQATT; CDR2 reads SNEGSKA (reference sequence). The CDR3 spans 11 residues. The germline V and J ends were trimmed by 4 bases and 4 bases, with 6 bases remaining between them. CDR3: CSAKAPDTQYF. The CDR3 DNA sequence: TGCAGTGCTAAGGCCCCAGATACGCAGTATTTT.

There are a few counts of this clonotype. The rearrangement links TRBV28 to TRBJ2-3; no clear D gene. Germline assignment: CDR1 MDHEN and CDR2 SYDVKM. The CDR3 runs 13 residues. Here the CDR3 reads CASRHSSTDTQYF. CDR3 nucleotides: TGTGCGTCGAGGCACTCTAGCACAGATACGCAGTATTTT.